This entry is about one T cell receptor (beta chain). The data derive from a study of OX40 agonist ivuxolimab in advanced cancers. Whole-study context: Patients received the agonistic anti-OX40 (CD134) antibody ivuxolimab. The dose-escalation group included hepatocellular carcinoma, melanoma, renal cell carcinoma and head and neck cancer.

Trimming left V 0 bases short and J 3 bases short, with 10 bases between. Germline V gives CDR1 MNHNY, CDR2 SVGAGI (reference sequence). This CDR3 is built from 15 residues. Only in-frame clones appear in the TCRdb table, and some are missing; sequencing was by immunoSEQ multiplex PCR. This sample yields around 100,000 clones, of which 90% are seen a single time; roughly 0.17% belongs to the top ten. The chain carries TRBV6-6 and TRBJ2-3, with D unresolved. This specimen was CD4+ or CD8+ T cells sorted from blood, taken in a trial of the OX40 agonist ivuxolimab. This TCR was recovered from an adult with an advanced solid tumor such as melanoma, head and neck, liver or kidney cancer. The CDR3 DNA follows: TGTGCCAGCAGTTACTCGAGGTCTTTTACAGATACGCAGTATTTT. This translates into CASSYSRSFTDTQYF.